The 3 T cell receptor beta chains given below trace back to one sample, sequenced in a study of CD8+CD57+ T cells in acquired aplastic anemia. It was patients with CD8+CD57+ cell expansion by flow cytometry who were chosen for sequencing. Profiling that covered TCR beta VDJ and CDR3 relied on genomic DNA as its template. MiXCR was run by TCRdb on the reads, yielding one entry per CDR3 protein. The table lists over 150,000 distinct CDR3 sequences, 45% to 60% of them singletons. The sequenced material came from sorted CD4+, CD8+, or CD8+CD57+ T cells (not recorded which) from PBMCs. These receptors came from a human donor with aplastic anemia.

For this clonotype: At one end the junction does not follow the germline gene, possibly because of a read error. The V and J genes are TRBV10-1 and TRBJ2-5; TRBD1 agrees at 11 bases. The CDR3 is 15 residues long. Germline lookup yields CDR1 WNHNN and CDR2 SYGVQD (reference sequence). For the CDR3, the DNA is TGCGCCAGCAGTGAGGGACAGGGGGCCTCAGAGGCCCAGTACTTC. Residues: CASSEGQGASEAQYF.

The rearrangement joins TRBV24-1 to TRBJ2-5, with D perhaps matching TRBD1 (5 bases). CDR1 is KGHDR, CDR2 SFDVKD, per germline. The V and J ends lost 4 bases and 1 base respectively, with 15 bases between them. This CDR3 region has 16 residues. The CDR3 DNA reads as TGTGCCACCAGTGACGCGACAGCCGGACGCCAAGAGACCCAGTACTTC. It codes for CATSDATAGRQETQYF.

The genes are TRBV10-3 and TRBJ1-2, with 9 bases identical to TRBD1. With V trimmed by 3 bases and J by 4 bases, 9 bases remained unmatched. The length of the CDR3 is 16 residues. The V gene's germline CDR1 is ENHRY and CDR2 SYGVKD. In nucleotides, the CDR3 is TGTGCCATCAGTGAAGATCCAACAGGGGGCGTCTATGGCTACACCTTC. It encodes CAISEDPTGGVYGYTF.